One and the same sample provided the 6 T cell receptor beta chains below, sequenced in a study of T cells expressing NK-cell markers. TCRdb re-called the 5' RACE reads; every CDR3 protein appears as one record, without DNA. This specimen shows about 180,000 distinct CDR3 sequences; the ten leading clones hold 20% to 25%. The specimen sequenced was blood T cells: a sorted CD56 or NKG2C T cell subset, CD4+ or CD8+ T cells, or bulk PBMC T cells (not recorded which). The receptors were sampled from a man aged 18 to 69 in good health.

J is TRBJ2-3 and V is TRBV7-9; TCRdb reports TRBD1, a call that lacks DNA to check it against. The germline gives CDR1 SEHNR, CDR2 FQNEAQ (reference sequence). This CDR3 has 15 amino acids. Here the CDR3 reads CASSQAGGLGDTQYF.

V usage is TRBV5-5 and J usage is TRBJ1-5; the TCRdb call, TRBD1, lacks DNA for checking. Germline V gives CDR1 SGHKS, CDR2 YYEKEE (reference sequence). The CDR3 loop spans 15 amino acids. The CDR3 protein is CASSLGTGLGQPQHF.

The genes are TRBV11-1 and TRBJ2-2; TCRdb's assignment of TRBD2 cannot be checked, as there is no DNA. The CDR3 covers 18 residues. Germline values: CDR1 SGHAT, CDR2 FQDESV (reference sequence). The CDR3 region is CASAFGASGYGYTGELFF.

The chain carries TRBV5-1 and TRBJ1-6. In germline, CDR1 is SGHRS, CDR2 YFSETQ. The CDR3 loop spans 14 amino acids. The CDR3: CASSLEVIGSPLHF.

The V call is TRBV2, the J call TRBJ2-3; TCRdb proposes TRBD2, but this gene call is untestable without DNA. Germline lookup yields CDR1 SNHLY and CDR2 FYNNEI. The CDR3 contains 16 residues. CDR3 protein: CASSGRWRGATDTQYF.

The V call is TRBV4-1, the J call TRBJ1-2; the D gene TCRdb calls, TRBD1, cannot be checked with no DNA. This CDR3 region has 16 residues. The germline V gene encodes CDR1 MGHRA and CDR2 YSYEKL. The CDR3 region is CASSQQGTGPRYGYTF.